The 22 T cell receptor beta chains given below trace back to one sample, sequenced in a study of Graves' ophthalmopathy and Graves' hyperthyroidism. TCR beta CDR3 amplification used RNA transcripts. First-round RT-PCR with HTBI primers preceded a second-round multiplex PCR. TCRdb re-derived calls from the multiplex PCR reads in MiXCR, one entry per CDR3 protein. The table has just over 600,000 distinct CDR3 sequences, about 20% seen once. The sequenced sample was peripheral blood. The receptors were gathered from a woman aged 18-29 years with stable Graves' hyperthyroidism. Some clones in this sample may be carry-over from other donors' samples.

The rearrangement joins TRBV9 to TRBJ1-2; a possible D gene is TRBD1 (6 bases). Germline V gene sequence: CDR1 SGDLS, CDR2 YYNGEE. Trimming left V 0 bases short and J 0 bases short, with 12 bases between. The CDR3 is made up of 16 amino acids. Here the CDR3 reads CASSVEGGAPNYGYTF. The CDR3, as DNA: TGTGCCAGCAGCGTAGAGGGGGGGGCTCCTAACTATGGCTACACCTTC.

This clonotype was recorded at least ten times. The chain recombines TRBV6-5 with TRBJ1-2, with 7 bases that match TRBD1. The V and J ends lost 3 bases and 3 bases, in that order; junction bases with no gene match: 1. The germline CDR1 and CDR2 sequences are MNHEY and SVGAGI. There are 13 residues in the CDR3. CDR3 nucleotides: TGTGCCAGCAGTTATGGGACAGACTATGGCTACACCTTC. This gives the protein CASSYGTDYGYTF.

This clonotype was recorded many times. This chain's CDR3 is CASRFSGSFTGELFF. The CDR3 DNA reads as TGTGCCAGCAGATTTAGCGGGAGTTTTACCGGGGAGCTGTTTTTT. The rearrangement uses TRBV12-3 or TRBV12-4 and TRBJ2-2; TRBD2 matches at 9 bases. This CDR3 spans 15 amino acids. Trimming at V came to 6 bases and at J to 5 bases, leaving 7 bases not matched to a gene.

This clonotype appeared many times. The V and J genes are TRBV7-8 and TRBJ2-5, with unresolved D. The CDR3 has 12 amino acids. V shed 5 bases and J shed 2 bases, with 6 bases lying between them. The V gene's germline CDR1 is SGHVS and CDR2 FQNEAQ. CDR3 amino acids: CASSAYQETQYF. CDR3 nucleotides: TGTGCCAGCAGCGCTTATCAAGAGACCCAGTACTTC.

This clonotype appeared many times. The chain combines TRBV11-2 with TRBJ2-5, with 10 nucleotides matching TRBD2. V lost 5 bases to trimming and J lost 5 bases; unmatched junction nucleotides: 5. Germline V gene lookup returns CDR1 SGHAT and CDR2 FQNNGV. The CDR3 is 14 amino acids. CDR3 nucleotides: TGTGCCAGCAGCCAGAGCGGGGGGGGCGAGACCCAGTACTTC. Translated: CASSQSGGGETQYF.

This clonotype was recorded at least ten times. The gene calls are TRBV7-2 and TRBJ2-7; 9 bases align to TRBD2. Per germline, CDR1 SGHTA and CDR2 FQGNSA. V shed 1 base and J 4 bases; nucleotides not matched to a gene: 5. The CDR3 spans 15 residues. The CDR3 is CASSLESTSGYEQYF. The CDR3, as DNA: TGTGCCAGCAGCTTAGAGTCGACTAGCGGTTACGAGCAGTACTTC.

This clonotype was picked up a small number of times. This chain connects TRBV3-1 to TRBJ1-2; D is uncertain. CDR3 length equals 15 residues. V gave up 0 bases and J gave up 2 bases, with 10 bases separating them. Germline V gene sequence: CDR1 LGHDT, CDR2 YNNKEL (reference sequence). The CDR3 coding sequence is TGTGCCAGCAGCCAAGATGAAAGACGGAACTATGGCTACACCTTC. Residues: CASSQDERRNYGYTF.

This clonotype has ten or more counts. The genes are TRBV7-9 and TRBJ1-2, with unresolved D. The CDR3 runs 13 residues. With 5 bases removed from V and 5 bases from J, the gap between germline ends came to 12 bases. CDR1 is SEHNR and CDR2 is FQNEAQ in the germline V gene (reference sequence). This CDR3 reads CASSPAQKYGYTF. CDR3 nucleotides: TGTGCCAGCAGCCCAGCCCAGAAATATGGCTACACCTTC.

The rearrangement links TRBV25-1 to TRBJ2-7; D unclear. Trimming pared 8 bases from V and 4 bases from J, leaving 6 bases between. The CDR3 contains 10 residues. Germline V CDR1 and CDR2: MGHDK, SYGVNS. In DNA, the CDR3 is TGTGCCAGCGGATTTTACGAGCAGTACTTC. This translates into CASGFYEQYF.

This clonotype has ten or more counts. The chain carries TRBV11-2 and TRBJ2-7; 8 positions match TRBD1. The CDR3 totals 16 residues. Germline V lookup: CDR1 SGHAT, CDR2 FQNNGV. J was trimmed by 3 bases and V by 5 bases; bases with no gene match: 12. The CDR3 bases are TGTGCCAGCAGCCCTCTGGACAGGGTGGGGGGCTACGAGCAGTACTTC. Translated: CASSPLDRVGGYEQYF.

This clonotype appeared once. This clone may be a read error of a much larger clone one base away. The V call is TRBV2, the J call TRBJ2-7; 7 positions agree with TRBD1. The trim removed 4 bases at V and 3 bases at J, leaving 3 bases unmatched. Germline V lookup: CDR1 SNHLY, CDR2 FYNNEI. The CDR3 consists of 13 residues. The CDR3 reads CASSGRTGYEQYF. The CDR3 DNA reads TGTGCCAGCAGTGGAAGGACAGGCTACGAGCAGTACTTC.

This clonotype came up a few times. This rearrangement joins TRBV18 to TRBJ1-5, with a tentative D call TRBD1 (5 bases). Germline V gives CDR1 KGHSH, CDR2 LQKENI. With 6 bases removed from V and 7 bases from J, the gap between germline ends came to 13 bases. The CDR3 is 13 residues long. The CDR3 is CASSADIDQPQHF. In DNA form, the CDR3 reads TGTGCCAGCTCCGCGGACATTGACCAGCCCCAGCATTTT.

In its sample, this clonotype was seen many times. This chain's CDR3 is CASRATGNGNTIYF. In nucleotides, the CDR3 is TGTGCCAGCAGAGCGACAGGGAATGGAAACACCATATATTTT. The J gene is TRBJ1-3, the V gene TRBV2; 7 bases are shared with TRBD1. This CDR3 spans 14 amino acids. Trimming removed 6 bases from V and 3 bases from J; junction bases left unmatched: 5. The germline V gene encodes CDR1 SNHLY and CDR2 FYNNEI.

The rearrangement links TRBV6-5 to TRBJ1-2; D gene unclear. The germline V gene has CDR1 MNHEY and CDR2 SVGAGI. This CDR3 region has 13 residues. With 4 bases removed from V and 4 bases from J, the gap between germline ends came to 10 bases. The CDR3 sequence: CASSSAQPYGYTF. The CDR3 nucleotides read TGTGCCAGCAGTTCGGCGCAGCCCTATGGCTACACCTTC.

This clonotype has at least ten counts. V gene TRBV6-5 combines with J gene TRBJ2-5; tentative D call: TRBD2 (5 bases). The CDR3 is 16 amino acids. V lost 7 bases and J 3 bases, leaving 21 bases between the germline ends. Germline V lookup: CDR1 MNHEY, CDR2 SVGAGI. The CDR3 is CASTTATIAREETQYF. The CDR3 DNA follows: TGTGCCAGCACTACTGCGACTATCGCCCGGGAAGAGACCCAGTACTTC.

For this clonotype: Its ends do not fully match the called genes, so a read error is possible. The chain has TRBV20-1 and TRBJ2-1; 8 bases line up with TRBD2. The CDR3 is 17 residues long. The germline gives CDR1 DFQATT, CDR2 SNEGSKA (reference sequence). The CDR3 region has the DNA TGCAGTGCTAGAGATAGGGCGACGGGACTAGGATACAATGAGAAGTTCTTC. Residues: CSARDRATGLGYNEKFF.

This clonotype was seen ten or more times. The chain couples TRBV28 to TRBJ2-7, with 9 bases that match TRBD2. The V gene's germline CDR1 is MDHEN and CDR2 SYDVKM. The ends lost 8 bases at V and 2 bases at J; junction bases unmatched: 13. This CDR3 spans 16 amino acids. Here the CDR3 reads CASASRSSGTPYEQYF. The DNA of the CDR3 is TGTGCCAGCGCCAGCCGTTCTAGCGGGACCCCCTACGAGCAGTACTTC.

The V call is TRBV27, the J call TRBJ2-5; D is undetermined. V lost 2 bases and J lost 2, with 9 bases in between. The CDR3 extends over 14 amino acids. The germline V gene encodes CDR1 MNHEY and CDR2 SMNVEV (reference sequence). As DNA, the CDR3 is TGTGCCAGCAGTTTAGGCGGATGGCAAGAGACCCAGTACTTC. Residues: CASSLGGWQETQYF.

The table lists this clonotype with many counts. The chain couples TRBV2 to TRBJ1-1; 7 bases match TRBD1. Trimming at V came to 0 bases and at J to 6 bases, leaving 13 bases not matched to a gene. Germline values: CDR1 SNHLY, CDR2 FYNNEI. The length of the CDR3 is 17 residues. CDR3 residues: CASSEADLRGRVAEAFF. The CDR3 DNA reads as TGTGCCAGCAGTGAAGCCGACCTCAGGGGGAGAGTGGCTGAAGCTTTCTTT. The entire variable domain, with the rest obtained from reference TRBV2 and TRBJ1-1, is as follows: EPEVTQTPSHQVTQMGQEVILRCVPISNHLYFYWYRQILGQKVEFLVSFYNNEISEKSEIFDDQFSVERPDGSNFTLKIRSTKLEDSAMYFCASSEADLRGRVAEAFFGQGTRLTVV.

In its sample, this clonotype was seen many times. This chain uses TRBV28 with TRBJ1-5; no clear D. The CDR3 runs to 17 residues. Trimming removed 1 base at V and 7 bases at J, with 20 bases between. Germline V gene sequence: CDR1 MDHEN, CDR2 SYDVKM. In DNA form, the CDR3 reads TGTGCCAGCAGTTTATCCACAATGACGGGGAGGAGGCAGCCCCAGCATTTT. Its translation is CASSLSTMTGRRQPQHF.

The CDR3 sequence is CASSFVGGGYTEAFF. The CDR3 nucleotides read TGTGCCAGCAGCTTTGTAGGGGGCGGGTACACTGAAGCTTTCTTT. V gene TRBV7-9 combines with J gene TRBJ1-1; TRBD1 agrees at 7 bases. V trimming: 3 bases; J trimming: 3 bases; junction bases outside the gene matches: 7. Germline V gene sequence: CDR1 SEHNR, CDR2 FQNEAQ (reference sequence). This CDR3 has 15 amino acids.

This clonotype came up many times. This sequence joins TRBV27 and TRBJ2-7, with TRBD1 identical over 8 bases. V lost 3 bases to trimming and J lost 5 bases; unmatched junction nucleotides: 6. CDR1 MNHEY and CDR2 SMNVEV come from the germline V gene (reference sequence). CDR3 size: 14 residues. DNA for the CDR3: TGTGCCAGCAGTTTGCTGGACAGGGTCCACGAGCAGTACTTC. Translated, it gives CASSLLDRVHEQYF.